A single sample gave rise to the 17 T cell receptor beta chains below, sequenced in a study of early T cells in non-severe SARS-CoV-2 infection. TCRdb processed the 5' RACE reads anew with MiXCR; each CDR3 protein has one entry. The table shows around 28,000 distinct CDR3 sequences, with around 4% occurring only once. Sequenced material: whole blood. These receptors were obtained from an adult who was a healthcare worker with PCR-confirmed SARS-CoV-2 infection or an uninfected control (not recorded which).

Many counts were recorded for this clonotype. The rearrangement links TRBV20-1 to TRBJ1-2, with 7 bases fitting TRBD1. The CDR3 is 14 residues long. With V trimmed by 7 bases and J by 4 bases, 12 bases remained unmatched. Per the germline V gene, CDR1 is DFQATT and CDR2 is SNEGSKA (reference sequence). CDR3 coding DNA: TGCAGTGTTAAAGGGGGCTCTTCTTCCTATGGCTACACCTTC. Protein sequence: CSVKGGSSSYGYTF.

This clonotype was recorded a few times. One end of the junction fails to match germline, which may point to a read error. The V and J genes are TRBV12-3 or TRBV12-4 and TRBJ1-5; the match to TRBD1 covers 9 bases. The CDR3 covers 15 residues. The CDR3 loop is CTSSLGTGFNQPQHF. The CDR3 DNA sequence: TGTACCAGCAGTCTAGGGACAGGGTTTAATCAGCCCCAGCATTTT.

This clonotype was detected many times. This chain joins TRBV7-3 and TRBJ2-1; TRBD2 agrees at 10 bases. There are 15 residues in the CDR3. J lost 8 bases, V lost 2 bases, and 6 bases had no gene match. Germline V gene sequence: CDR1 SGHTA, CDR2 FQGTGA. The CDR3 region is CASSLGASGSYEQFF. DNA of the CDR3: TGTGCCAGCAGCTTAGGGGCTAGCGGGAGCTATGAGCAGTTCTTC.

This clonotype has a count of ten or more. The CDR3 nucleotides read TGTGCCAGCAGCTTAATGCTGGCGACGAACACCGGGGAGCTGTTTTTT. Protein sequence: CASSLMLATNTGELFF. The J gene is TRBJ2-2, the V gene TRBV7-3, with D unclear. Germline CDR1 and CDR2: SGHTA and FQGTGA. This CDR3 has 16 residues. V was shortened by 1 base and J by 0 bases, with 9 bases between the two germline ends. Full variable domain (missing parts from reference TRBV7-3 and TRBJ2-2): GAGVSQTPSNKVTEKGKYVELRCDPISGHTALYWYRQSLGQGPEFLIYFQGTGAADDSGLPNDRFFAVRPEGSVSTLKIQRTERGDSAVYLCASSLMLATNTGELFFGEGSRLTVL.

This clonotype was seen repeatedly, ten times or more. The chain couples TRBV21-1 to TRBJ1-6; the D segment call TRBD1 is taken from the table without a DNA check. TRBV21-1 is described as a pseudogene. CDR3 length: 16 amino acids. In nucleotides, the CDR3 is TGTGCCAGCAGCAAAGCCGTGAACGTCCCATTGTCACCCCTCCACTTT. This sequence encodes CASSKAVNVPLSPLHF.

This clonotype was observed at least ten times. The chain has TRBV29-1 and TRBJ1-2; the D is unclear. The CDR3 covers 14 residues. The V and J ends lost 4 bases and 0 bases respectively, with 12 bases between them. The V gene's germline CDR1 is SQVTM and CDR2 ANQGSEA. The CDR3 reads CSVGIRRANYGYTF. CDR3 DNA sequence: TGCAGCGTTGGGATTCGGCGGGCTAACTATGGCTACACCTTC. Variable domain in full (rest from reference TRBV29-1 and TRBJ1-2): SAVISQKPSRDICQRGTSLTIQCQVDSQVTMMFWYRQQPGQSLTLIATANQGSEATYESGFVIDKFPISRPNLTFSTLTVSNMSPEDSSIYLCSVGIRRANYGYTFGSGTRLTVV.

This clonotype was detected ten times or more. The V gene is TRBV11-3, the J gene TRBJ2-1; D could derive from TRBD1 or TRBD2 (5 bases each). Trimming took off 7 bases at V and 8 bases at J, with 15 bases between the two ends. CDR3 length: 13 amino acids. The germline gives CDR1 SGHNT, CDR2 YENEEA. The CDR3 DNA reads TGTGCCAGCACAAACCCTGGGGACCATGAGCAGTTCTTC. Amino acids: CASTNPGDHEQFF.

In its sample, this clonotype was seen many times. J is TRBJ1-2 and V is TRBV5-8, with 9 bases aligning to TRBD1. The germline V gene encodes CDR1 SGHTS and CDR2 YDEGEE. This CDR3 is 14 amino acids long. V was pared by 5 bases and J by 5 bases, with 7 bases of the junction left unmatched. The CDR3 region is CASRHTGGKYGYTF. The CDR3 coding sequence is TGTGCCAGCAGGCATACAGGGGGCAAATATGGCTACACCTTC.

At least ten counts were recorded for this clonotype. The CDR3 sequence is CASSHSFEDQPQHF. The CDR3 DNA reads as TGTGCCAGCAGCCATAGTTTTGAAGATCAGCCCCAGCATTTT. The rearrangement uses TRBV7-2 and TRBJ1-5; no clear D. The CDR3 is 14 amino acids. From germline, CDR1 is SGHTA and CDR2 FQGNSA. V was cut by 5 bases and J by 5 bases, with 13 bases left in between.

Many counts were recorded for this clonotype. The gene calls are TRBV28 and TRBJ2-4; the D call may be TRBD1 or TRBD2 (5 bases each). Germline loops: CDR1 MDHEN, CDR2 SYDVKM. Trimming took off 4 bases at V and 11 bases at J, with 18 bases between the two ends. This CDR3 is 14 amino acids long. In DNA, the CDR3 is TGTGCCAGCAGTTCGCCCAACAGTGGGGGTGTTCAGTACTTC. This translates into CASSSPNSGGVQYF.

This clonotype was counted ten times or more. The V gene is TRBV7-6, the J gene TRBJ2-7; no firm D call. CDR3 length: 16 residues. The germline V gene encodes CDR1 SGHVS and CDR2 FNYEAQ. The V gene lost 5 bases and the J gene lost 6 bases, with 23 bases spanning the gap. This chain's CDR3 is CASSRYPGDHLGEQYF. The CDR3 bases are TGTGCCAGCAGCCGTTACCCAGGAGACCACCTAGGCGAGCAGTACTTC.

The sample holds a few counts of this clonotype. This chain links TRBV21-1 with TRBJ2-1; TRBD2 reflects the table's D call only, with no check against the DNA. TRBV21-1 is a recognized pseudogene. The CDR3 runs to 18 residues. CDR3 protein: CASSKKTSTSGRADEQFF. DNA for the CDR3: TGTGCCAGCAGCAAAAAAACATCGACTAGCGGGAGGGCTGATGAGCAGTTCTTC.

In this sample, this clonotype turned up many times. CDR3 sequence reads: CASSLEGEQYF. Here the CDR3 DNA reads TGTGCCAGCAGTTTGGAGGGCGAGCAGTACTTC. The gene calls are TRBV28 and TRBJ2-7; possible D gene TRBD2, 6 bases. CDR3 length: 11 residues. CDR1 is MDHEN and CDR2 is SYDVKM in the germline V gene. V was shortened by 3 bases and J by 6 bases, with 6 bases between the two germline ends.

This clonotype showed up just a few times. The chain combines TRBV3-1 with TRBJ2-7; 10 bases match TRBD2. With V trimmed by 1 base and J by 9 bases, 9 bases remained unmatched. The CDR3 has 15 amino acids. Germline CDR1 and CDR2: LGHDT and YNNKEL (reference sequence). Here the CDR3 DNA reads TGTGCCAGCAGCCAAGGATCCCTAGCGGGAGTAGCGCAGTACTTC. Its translation: CASSQGSLAGVAQYF.

For this clonotype: Possible read error: a much larger clone is one base away. The J gene is TRBJ1-1, the V gene TRBV5-6; no clear D. The germline CDR1 and CDR2 sequences are SGHDT and YYEEEE. The CDR3 contains 12 residues. CDR3 in amino acids: CVSSLNGAEAFF. DNA for the CDR3: TGTGTCAGCAGCTTGAATGGGGCTGAAGCTTTCTTT. Looking up the rest from reference TRBV5-6 and TRBJ1-1 gives the full variable domain: DAGVTQSPTHLIKTRGQQVTLRCSPKSGHDTVSWYQQALGQGPQFIFQYYEEEERQRGNFPDRFSGHQFPNYSSELNVNALLLGDSALYLCVSSLNGAEAFFGQGTRLTVV.

This clonotype has a count of ten or more. The rearrangement joins TRBV6-2 or TRBV6-3 to TRBJ2-2; D unclear. Germline CDR1 reads MNHEY; CDR2 reads SVGEGT. There are 13 residues in the CDR3. The V gene lost 2 bases and the J gene lost 0 bases, with 1 base spanning the gap. The CDR3: CASSYTNTGELFF. Here the CDR3 DNA reads TGTGCCAGCAGTTACACGAACACCGGGGAGCTGTTTTTT.

This clonotype was seen only a few times. This chain links TRBV5-1 with TRBJ2-7; unclear D gene. V gave up 0 bases and J gave up 2 bases, with 9 bases separating them. CDR3 length: 14 amino acids. Germline V lookup: CDR1 SGHRS, CDR2 YFSETQ. CDR3 coding DNA: TGCGCCAGCAGCTTGGGGGTGGGAACCTACGAGCAGTACTTC. It encodes CASSLGVGTYEQYF.